This T cell receptor beta chain stems from a study of blood T cell repertoires in COVID-19. Original processing methods: Scientists estimated how many nucleated cells there were by amplifying reference gene primers. Clones were sequenced by immunoSEQ multiplex PCR, and TCRdb holds only the in-frame ones, with some missing. That table is the source of V, J and clone size, and D and trimming were worked out from the DNA. The profile covers tens of thousands of clones, with 82% appearing a single time and around a fifth taken by the ten largest. The sample was peripheral blood. The receptor was derived from a woman aged 55-69 years with acute or convalescent COVID-19.

CDR3 amino acids: CASTDRGSTNEKLFF. For the CDR3, the DNA is TGTGCCAGCACCGATAGAGGGTCGACTAATGAAAAACTGTTTTTT. The chain uses TRBV16 and TRBJ1-4, with unresolved D. CDR3 length equals 15 residues. The germline V gene has CDR1 KGHSY and CDR2 FQNENV. The V gene lost 7 bases and the J gene lost 2 bases, with 14 bases spanning the gap. The full variable domain, completed using reference TRBV16 and TRBJ1-4, is GEEVAQTPKHLVRGEGQKAKLYCAPIKGHSYVFWYQQVLKNEFKFLISFQNENVFDETGMPKERFSAKCLPNSPCSLEIQATKLEDSAVYFCASTDRGSTNEKLFFGSGTQLSVL.